This T cell receptor (beta chain) was found in a study of response to subunit inactivated influenza vaccine (dated by TCRdb to the late 2010s). Background for the entire study: To follow how T cells responded to a trivalent subunit inactivated influenza vaccine, the researchers relied on deep quantitative profiling of the T cell receptor repertoire. Overall study outcomes, separate from this receptor: According to the authors, only a limited number of new T cells may be recruited by each seasonal influenza vaccination.

Taken from cysteine to phenylalanine, the CDR3 has 15 residues. This entry keeps only the CDR3 DNA: 45 bases, framed from base 1. The V end loses 0 bases and the J end loses 4 bases, and a stretch of 13 bases separates them. Sequences SGHTA (CDR1) and FQGNSA (CDR2) are obtained from the germline V gene. The library relied on RT-PCR. Reads for this sample came from an Illumina HiSeq 2500. Using fastp at Q25 and MiXCR, TCRdb reprocessed the public reads and kept productive beta chains. Entries that share a CDR3 protein sequence are merged under the most common genes and DNA. For this sample the table gives just under 250,000 distinct CDR3 sequences, of which 12% were detected only once. 7.8% of the sample is taken by the ten largest. In this sample, this clonotype turned up many times. It lacks a known antigen. No qualities accompany the bases; no much larger clone lies one base away.

The sample was non-naive T cells sorted from PBMCs, taken about 14 days before vaccination. The meaning of the sample's cell subset or site label: memory T cell fraction. The clonotype comes from a man aged 45-65 years who received an inactivated influenza vaccine. Donor details come from another sample of the same person, matched by shared clones. In this chain, TRBV7-2 is recombined with TRBJ2-7; the D gene is perhaps TRBD1 or TRBD2, each of them matching over 5 bases. The DNA reads as follows: TGTGCCAGCAGCTTAGCCCTGGGGGTTGAATACGAGCAGTACTTC. Its protein reads: CASSLALGVEYEQYF.